These T cell receptor beta chains were read from a single sample in a study of CD8 T cells in ankylosing spondylitis. TCRdb re-derived calls from the 5' RACE reads in MiXCR, one entry per CDR3 protein. The sample includes hundreds of thousands of distinct CDR3 sequences, roughly 15% of them seen just once. The sample comprised blood, either unsorted or a sorted T cell fraction (not recorded which). The receptors originated from a male donor with ankylosing spondylitis. Both conserved end residues are part of each CDR3. Each record gives: CDR3 DNA, CDR3 protein, D gene, clone size, J gene, V gene. The D gene is left open where the match is weak. A row's size may be missing; if present it is once, few, many or a size class.

TGTGCCTCCCGGAGGCTAGTAATCTACGAGCAGTACTTC CASRRLVIYEQYF NA NA TRBJ2-7 TRBV6-2/TRBV6-3
TGCGCCAGCAGCCAGGAGAGACAGGGGAGAACCGGGGAGCTGTTTTTT CASSQERQGRTGELFF TRBD1 NA TRBJ2-2 TRBV4-1
TGTGCCAGCAGCTTAATGAGACATCTCTACGAGCAGTACTTC CASSLMRHLYEQYF NA many TRBJ2-7 TRBV7-2
TGCGCCAGCAGCCAAGCGTCCCCCCCGAATGAGCAGTTCTTC CASSQASPPNEQFF NA few TRBJ2-1 TRBV4-1
TGTGCCAGCACCACCAGAGGGAGAGGGCCCGGGGAGCTGTTTTTT CASTTRGRGPGELFF NA few TRBJ2-2 TRBV12-3/TRBV12-4
TGTGCCAGCATCCTGGGGGGGGCCAGTGAAGCTTTCTTT CASILGGASEAFF NA many TRBJ1-1 TRBV12-3/TRBV12-4
TGTGCCATCAAAACGACAGGGGGTAGCACTGAAGCTTTCTTT CAIKTTGGSTEAFF TRBD1 NA TRBJ1-1 TRBV10-3
TGCAGTGCTAGCGAGGGCGGGGCGAACACCGGGGAGCTGTTTTTT CSASEGGANTGELFF NA NA TRBJ2-2 TRBV20-1
TGTGCCAGCTCACCTCCGCCTGGGGAGACCCAGTACTTC CASSPPPGETQYF NA NA TRBJ2-5 TRBV18
TGTGCCAGCTCCCCCAGGCGGAATCAGCCCCAGCATTTT CASSPRRNQPQHF NA NA TRBJ1-5 TRBV6-1
TGTGCCAGCAGCCAAACTAGGGCTTTCTTT CASSQTRAFF NA few TRBJ1-1 TRBV2
TGTGCCAGCAGTTACTCGGTCGAGCAGTTCTTC CASSYSVEQFF NA NA TRBJ2-1 TRBV6-2/TRBV6-3
TGTGCCAGCAGCCAATTGGAGAAAGAGACCCAGTACTTC CASSQLEKETQYF NA few TRBJ2-5 TRBV4-2
TGTGCCAGCAGCCGGGGGGAACCTTACGAGCAGTACTTC CASSRGEPYEQYF NA NA TRBJ2-7 TRBV3-1
TGCGCCAGCAGCCAAGATGTGGGGAAAAGGCACATTGAGCAGTTCTTC CASSQDVGKRHIEQFF NA NA TRBJ2-1 TRBV4-1
TGTGCCAGCAGCCAACCGGGACCGATGAACACTGAAGCTTTCTTT CASSQPGPMNTEAFF NA few TRBJ1-1 TRBV3-1
TGTGCCAGCAGCTTAGGAACAGGGACCAATCAGCCCCAGCATTTT CASSLGTGTNQPQHF NA few TRBJ1-5 TRBV7-9
TGTGCCAGCAGTCTCTCCAAGGGCAGTTCACCCCTCCACTTT CASSLSKGSSPLHF NA NA TRBJ1-6 TRBV6-1
TGTGCCAGCAGTCCTTTATTTCCGGGACAGACCTACGAGCAGTACTTC CASSPLFPGQTYEQYF TRBD1 NA TRBJ2-7 TRBV6-1
TGCGCCAGCAGCGTTAGCGGCCTAAGGTACAATGAGCAGTTCTTC CASSVSGLRYNEQFF NA NA TRBJ2-1 TRBV5-1
TGCGCCAGCAGCTCGCAGCAGGGTCCTAATGAAAAACTGTTTTTT CASSSQQGPNEKLFF NA few TRBJ1-4 TRBV5-1
TGTGCCAGCAGTGAAAGCGGGAGCTCCTACAATGAGCAGTTCTTC CASSESGSSYNEQFF TRBD2 few TRBJ2-1 TRBV25-1
TGTGCCAGCAGCTTTTCCGGGACTAGCGGTTCAGATACGCAGTATTTT CASSFSGTSGSDTQYF TRBD2 NA TRBJ2-3 TRBV7-3
TGCAGTGCTCCCCTCAGCGGGAGGAGTCTTTACAATGAGCAGTTCTTC CSAPLSGRSLYNEQFF TRBD2 few TRBJ2-1 TRBV20-1
TGTGCCAGCAGCAGAAGGGGCTCTCTATCTAATGAAAAACTGTTTTTT CASSRRGSLSNEKLFF NA many TRBJ1-4 TRBV12-3/TRBV12-4
TGTGCCACCAGCAGCGTCATTGGCCAGCAGTACTTC CATSSVIGQQYF NA many TRBJ2-7 TRBV15
TGTGCCAGCAGGATCCAGGGACGAATTGAAGCTTTCTTT CASRIQGRIEAFF NA NA TRBJ1-1 TRBV28
TGTGCCAGCAGCGGGGGCGGGGGACCTGGAAACACCATATATTTT CASSGGGGPGNTIYF NA few TRBJ1-3 TRBV21-1
TGTGCCAGCAGCTTGGCCCCAGGGCGGGGAAACACCATATATTTT CASSLAPGRGNTIYF NA NA TRBJ1-3 TRBV5-5
TGTGCCAGCAGCCCCCCGGGATTTGCGACCCAGTACTTC CASSPPGFATQYF NA few TRBJ2-5 TRBV5-6
TGCAGTGCTAGCGGCGGGCTCATAGCCAATGAGCAGTTCTTC CSASGGLIANEQFF NA many TRBJ2-1 TRBV20-1
TGCAGTGCTAGAGAAACAGGCCTTATGGAGACCCAGTACTTC CSARETGLMETQYF NA NA TRBJ2-5 TRBV20-1
TGTGCCACCAGTGAGACAGGACCGAATCAGCCCCAGCATTTT CATSETGPNQPQHF NA NA TRBJ1-5 TRBV24-1
TGTGCCAGCAGCGTCACATCGAGCTCCTACAATGAGCAGTTCTTC CASSVTSSSYNEQFF NA NA TRBJ2-1 TRBV9
TGTGCCAGCAGTTACTCGGGCAGGTCCCATCAACTCTATGGCTACACCTTC CASSYSGRSHQLYGYTF NA few TRBJ1-2 TRBV6-5
TGTGCCAGCCTCTTGGGGGGCCTCACCGGGGAGCTGTTTTTT CASLLGGLTGELFF NA NA TRBJ2-2 TRBV7-9
TGTGCCAGCAGCTTGGTCAGCACGGTGTCAGGGCACACGAACACCGGGGAGCTGTTTTTT CASSLVSTVSGHTNTGELFF NA few TRBJ2-2 TRBV5-6
TGCGCCAGTACCCTGACAGGGCTGGATTCACCCCTCCACTTT CASTLTGLDSPLHF TRBD1 few TRBJ1-6 TRBV5-1
TGTGCCAGCAGCCAAGAAAGAGGGGTCATAGGCAATCAGCCCCAGCATTTT CASSQERGVIGNQPQHF NA NA TRBJ1-5 TRBV16
TGTGCCAGCAGCCCCTCCGGGGGGAACACTGAAGCTTTCTTT CASSPSGGNTEAFF NA NA TRBJ1-1 TRBV7-9
TGTGCCAGCAGCCCTCTAGCGGGGGGTCACAATGAGCAGTTCTTC CASSPLAGGHNEQFF TRBD2 NA TRBJ2-1 TRBV3-1
TGTGCCAGCAGCCGCGAGGGACGGAAGAACACTGAAGCTTTCTTT CASSREGRKNTEAFF NA many TRBJ1-1 TRBV11-2